This T cell receptor (beta chain) was sequenced for a study of human T cells and chemical hapten exposure. Whole-study findings and limits: Counts of expanded TCRs (at PT1) showed a positive correlation with patch test score. Expanded TCRs showed more large CDR3 clusters than pre-sensitization or healthy control sets.

The study's library attached unique molecular identifiers to single cDNA molecules. TCRdb ran MiXCR on the RACE reads and lists one entry per CDR3 protein. The data contain more than 100,000 distinct CDR3 sequences, about 13% of them singletons. Time point defined: pre-sensitization, week 0. Noted treatment: therapeutic diphenylcyclopropenone sensitization with weekly scalp DPC. Those who donated were patients with alopecia, 18 to 70 years of age, and suitable for DPC. To note about this clonotype: Its antigen is not identified.

Germline CDR1 and CDR2: KGHSH and LQKENI. V was pared by 3 bases and J by 0 bases, with 9 bases between. CDR3 length: 15 residues. The chain has TRBV18 and TRBJ2-1; D remains ambiguous. This receptor was taken from a woman aged 18-35 years with alopecia areata. Some clones in this sample may be carry-over from other donors' samples. Specimen: whole blood, collected in connection with sensitization to the hapten diphenylcyclopropenone (DPC). CDR3 region: CASSPSSSSYNEQFF. Written as DNA, the CDR3 is TGTGCCAGCTCACCGTCGTCAAGCTCCTACAATGAGCAGTTCTTC.